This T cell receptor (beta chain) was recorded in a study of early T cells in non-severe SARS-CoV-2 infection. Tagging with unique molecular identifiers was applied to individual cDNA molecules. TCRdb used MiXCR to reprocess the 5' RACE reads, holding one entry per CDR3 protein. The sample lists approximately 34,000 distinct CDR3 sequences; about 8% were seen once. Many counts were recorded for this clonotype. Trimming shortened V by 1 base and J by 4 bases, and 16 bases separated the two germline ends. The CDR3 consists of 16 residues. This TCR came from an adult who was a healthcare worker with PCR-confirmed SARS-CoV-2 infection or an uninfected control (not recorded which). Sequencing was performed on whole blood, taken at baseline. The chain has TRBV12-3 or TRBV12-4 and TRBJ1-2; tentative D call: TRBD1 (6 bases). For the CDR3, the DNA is TGTGCCAGCAGTTTAGGTTGGAGCGGAGGGGGCTATGGCTACACCTTC. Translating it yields CASSLGWSGGGYGYTF.